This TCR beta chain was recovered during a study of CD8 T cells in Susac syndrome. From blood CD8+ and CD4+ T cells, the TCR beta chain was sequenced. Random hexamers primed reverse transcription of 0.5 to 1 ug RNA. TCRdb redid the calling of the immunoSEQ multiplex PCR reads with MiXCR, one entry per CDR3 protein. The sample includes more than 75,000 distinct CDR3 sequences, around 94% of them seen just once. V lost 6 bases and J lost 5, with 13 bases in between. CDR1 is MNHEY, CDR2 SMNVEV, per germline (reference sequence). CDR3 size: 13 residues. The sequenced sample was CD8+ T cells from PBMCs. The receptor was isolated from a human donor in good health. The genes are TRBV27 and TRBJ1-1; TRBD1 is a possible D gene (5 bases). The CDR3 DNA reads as TGTGCCAGCAGATTCATGGGGCGAACTGAAGCTTTCTTT. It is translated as CASRFMGRTEAFF.